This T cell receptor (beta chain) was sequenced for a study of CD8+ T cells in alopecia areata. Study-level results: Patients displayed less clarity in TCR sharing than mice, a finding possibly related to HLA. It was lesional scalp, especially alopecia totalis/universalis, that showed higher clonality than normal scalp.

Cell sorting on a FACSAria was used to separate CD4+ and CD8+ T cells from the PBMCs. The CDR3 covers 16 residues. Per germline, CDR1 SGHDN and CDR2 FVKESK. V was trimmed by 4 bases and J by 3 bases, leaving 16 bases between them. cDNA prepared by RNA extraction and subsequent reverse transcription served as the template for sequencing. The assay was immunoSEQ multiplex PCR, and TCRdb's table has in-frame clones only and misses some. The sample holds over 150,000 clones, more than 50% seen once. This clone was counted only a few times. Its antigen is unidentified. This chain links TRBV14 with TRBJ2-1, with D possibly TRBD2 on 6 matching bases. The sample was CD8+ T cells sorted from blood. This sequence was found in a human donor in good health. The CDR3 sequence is CASSLLTGTRYNEQFF. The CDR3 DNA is TGTGCCAGCAGCCTGTTAACGGGGACTCGCTACAATGAGCAGTTCTTC.